This entry describes one TCR beta chain. Antigen specificity is unknown. Only in-frame clones appear in the TCRdb table, and some are missing; sequencing was by immunoSEQ multiplex PCR. The sample yields 15,000 to 25,000 clones, 70% to 85% seen once. The unexposed donors gave CD4+ T cells in about 2010-2018, prior to COVID-19. CD4+ T cells were isolated from the cells after 10 days of culture. As cell numbers allowed, unexposed-donor CD4+ T cells faced SARS-CoV-2 S/N and four cold-coronavirus spikes. The V gene's germline CDR1 is MNHEY and CDR2 SVGEGT. The CDR3 runs to 16 residues. V lost 2 bases to trimming and J lost 6 bases; unmatched junction nucleotides: 9. This record comes from a study of CD4 T cells in relation to SARS-CoV-2 and coronaviruses. On the study more broadly: After approximately 10 days of antigen culture, PBMC TCR beta CDR3s were sequenced. Points from the study as a whole: Pre-pandemic and post-infection samples never came from the same donor.

The source is a human donor in good health. Sequenced input: CD4+ T cells from PBMCs, cultured in vitro. This rearrangement joins TRBV6-2 or TRBV6-3 to TRBJ1-4, with TRBD1 identical over 7 bases. The DNA of the CDR3 is TGTGCCAGCAGTTACGAAGTCGGGACAGAAGATGAAAAACTGTTTTTT. Translated, it gives CASSYEVGTEDEKLFF.